This record looks at one T cell receptor (beta chain) sequence and its context. As yet, its antigen is unknown. The donor population consisted of healthy HIV-negative adults with no recent acute infections or vaccinations. Every donor, a Caucasian adult, lived in Nashville, Tennessee. Looked up from germline, CDR1 is LGHNA and CDR2 is YNFKEQ. This CDR3 comprises 15 residues. V shed 1 base and J 5 bases; nucleotides not matched to a gene: 2. The record originates from a study of shared clonotypes between healthy human individuals. Study observations and caveats: Shared across several donors were roughly 4.7% of the naive CD4 clonotypes. Even with large depth, rarefaction showed that sorted-subset sequencing was incomplete.

Using immunoSEQ multiplex PCR, the repertoire was profiled, and TCRdb retains in-frame clones only, with some absent. The sample records some 700,000 clones, 90% being singletons. V is TRBV4-2 and J is TRBJ2-1; 10 bases line up with TRBD2. This sequence originates from a man aged 18 to 29 in good health. Some clones in this sample may be carry-over from other donors' samples. The sample comprised memory CD8+ T cells from PBMCs. Noted subset: CD45RO+ cells pooled with CCR7-negative TemRA cells. CDR3 sequence: CASSQGLAGDNEQFF. The CDR3 nucleotides are TGTGCCAGCAGCCAAGGTCTAGCGGGGGACAATGAGCAGTTCTTC.